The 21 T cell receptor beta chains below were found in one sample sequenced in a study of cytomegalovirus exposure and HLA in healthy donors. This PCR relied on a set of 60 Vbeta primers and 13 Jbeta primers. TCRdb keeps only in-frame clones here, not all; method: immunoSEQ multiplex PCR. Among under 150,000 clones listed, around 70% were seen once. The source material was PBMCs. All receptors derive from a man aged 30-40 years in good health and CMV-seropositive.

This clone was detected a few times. The CDR3 is CASSQDTSVGTQYF. DNA for the CDR3: TGCGCCAGCAGCCAGGACACTAGCGTGGGGACCCAGTACTTC. V is TRBV4-1 and J is TRBJ2-5; TRBD2 matches 7 bases. V lost 3 bases and J lost 7; bases outside the gene matches: 8. The CDR3 totals 14 residues. Per the germline V gene, CDR1 is MGHRA and CDR2 is YSYEKL.

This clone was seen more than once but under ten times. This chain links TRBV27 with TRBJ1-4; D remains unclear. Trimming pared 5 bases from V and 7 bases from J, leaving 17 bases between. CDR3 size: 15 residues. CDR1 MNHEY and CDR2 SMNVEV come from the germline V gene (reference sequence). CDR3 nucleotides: TGTGCCAGCAGTCCAAGGACTCAGCCGACTGAAAAACTGTTTTTT. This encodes CASSPRTQPTEKLFF.

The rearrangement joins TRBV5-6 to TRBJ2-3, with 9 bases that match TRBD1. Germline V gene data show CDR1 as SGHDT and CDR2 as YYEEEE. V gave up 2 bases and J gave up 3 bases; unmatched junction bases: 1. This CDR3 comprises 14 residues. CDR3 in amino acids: CASSFDRGTDTQYF. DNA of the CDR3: TGTGCCAGCAGCTTCGACAGGGGGACAGATACGCAGTATTTT.

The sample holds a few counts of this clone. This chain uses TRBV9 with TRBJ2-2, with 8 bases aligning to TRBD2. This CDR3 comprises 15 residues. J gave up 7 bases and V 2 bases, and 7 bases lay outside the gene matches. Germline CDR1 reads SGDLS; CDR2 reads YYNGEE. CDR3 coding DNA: TGTGCCAGCAGCGTTACTAGCGGTGGCGGCGGGGAGCTGTTTTTT. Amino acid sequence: CASSVTSGGGGELFF. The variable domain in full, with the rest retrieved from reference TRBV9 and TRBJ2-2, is DSGVTQTPKHLITATGQRVTLRCSPRSGDLSVYWYQQSLDQGLQFLIQYYNGEERAKGNILERFSAQQFPDLHSELNLSSLELGDSALYFCASSVTSGGGGELFFGEGSRLTVL.

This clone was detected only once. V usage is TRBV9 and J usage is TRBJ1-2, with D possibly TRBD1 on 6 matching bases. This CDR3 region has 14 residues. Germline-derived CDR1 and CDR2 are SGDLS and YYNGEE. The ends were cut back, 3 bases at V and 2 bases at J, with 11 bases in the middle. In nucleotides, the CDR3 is TGTGCCAGCAGCGCGGGGGGCGTGAACTATGGCTACACCTTC. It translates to CASSAGGVNYGYTF.

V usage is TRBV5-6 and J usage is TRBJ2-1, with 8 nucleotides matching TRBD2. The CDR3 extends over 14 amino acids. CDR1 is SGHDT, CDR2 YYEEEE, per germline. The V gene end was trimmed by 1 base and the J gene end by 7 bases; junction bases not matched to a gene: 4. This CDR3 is CASSLTGGVNEQFF. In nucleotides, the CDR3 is TGTGCCAGCAGCTTGACGGGAGGGGTTAATGAGCAGTTCTTC.

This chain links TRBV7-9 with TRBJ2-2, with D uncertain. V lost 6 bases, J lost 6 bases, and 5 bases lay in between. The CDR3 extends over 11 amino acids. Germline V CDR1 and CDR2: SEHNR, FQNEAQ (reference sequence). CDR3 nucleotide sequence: TGTGCCAGCAGTCATTCCGGGGAGCTGTTTTTT. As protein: CASSHSGELFF.

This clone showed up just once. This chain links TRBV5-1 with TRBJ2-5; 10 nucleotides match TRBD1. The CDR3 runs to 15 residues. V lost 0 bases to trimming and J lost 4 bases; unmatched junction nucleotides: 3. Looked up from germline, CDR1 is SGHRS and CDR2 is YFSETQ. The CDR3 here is CASSLGDRGGETQYF. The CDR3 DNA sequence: TGCGCCAGCAGCTTGGGGGACAGGGGAGGAGAGACCCAGTACTTC.

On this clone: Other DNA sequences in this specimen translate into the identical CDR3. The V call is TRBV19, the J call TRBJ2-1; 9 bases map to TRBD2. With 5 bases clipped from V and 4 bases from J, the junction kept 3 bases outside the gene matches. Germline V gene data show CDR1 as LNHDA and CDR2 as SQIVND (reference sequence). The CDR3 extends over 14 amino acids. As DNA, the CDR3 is TGTGCCAGTAGTCGACTAGCGGAATACAATGAGCAGTTCTTC. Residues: CASSRLAEYNEQFF.

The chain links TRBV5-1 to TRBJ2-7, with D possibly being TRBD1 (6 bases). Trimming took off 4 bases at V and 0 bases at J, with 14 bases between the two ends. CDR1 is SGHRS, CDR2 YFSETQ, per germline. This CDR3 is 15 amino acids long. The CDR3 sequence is CASSVNRDTSYEQYF. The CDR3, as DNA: TGCGCCAGCAGCGTCAACCGGGACACCTCCTACGAGCAGTACTTC.

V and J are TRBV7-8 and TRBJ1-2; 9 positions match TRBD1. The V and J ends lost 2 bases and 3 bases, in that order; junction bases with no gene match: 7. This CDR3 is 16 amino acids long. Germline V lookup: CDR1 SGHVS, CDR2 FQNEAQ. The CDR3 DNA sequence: TGTGCCAGCAGCTTACCCGGGACAGGGAGTGACTATGGCTACACCTTC. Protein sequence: CASSLPGTGSDYGYTF.

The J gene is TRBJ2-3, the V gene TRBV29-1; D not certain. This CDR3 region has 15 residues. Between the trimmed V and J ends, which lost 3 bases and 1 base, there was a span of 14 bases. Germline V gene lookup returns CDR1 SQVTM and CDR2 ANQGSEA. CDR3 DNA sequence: TGCAGCGTTGATCGAGGTCAGCTCCGCACAGATACGCAGTATTTT. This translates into CSVDRGQLRTDTQYF.

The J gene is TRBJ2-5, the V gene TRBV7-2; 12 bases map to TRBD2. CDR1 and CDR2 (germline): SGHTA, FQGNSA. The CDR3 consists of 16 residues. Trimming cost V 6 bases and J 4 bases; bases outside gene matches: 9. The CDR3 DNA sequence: TGTGCCAGCAGTCCGACTAGCGGGAGTTTAGGAGAGACCCAGTACTTC. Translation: CASSPTSGSLGETQYF.

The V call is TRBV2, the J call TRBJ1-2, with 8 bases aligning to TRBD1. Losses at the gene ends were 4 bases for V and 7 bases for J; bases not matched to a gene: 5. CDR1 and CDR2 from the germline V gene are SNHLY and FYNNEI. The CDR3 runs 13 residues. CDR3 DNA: TGTGCCAGCAGTGCAGGGGGCCGGGGTGGCTACACCTTC. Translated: CASSAGGRGGYTF. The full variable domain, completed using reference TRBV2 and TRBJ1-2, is EPEVTQTPSHQVTQMGQEVILRCVPISNHLYFYWYRQILGQKVEFLVSFYNNEISEKSEIFDDQFSVERPDGSNFTLKIRSTKLEDSAMYFCASSAGGRGGYTFGSGTRLTVV.

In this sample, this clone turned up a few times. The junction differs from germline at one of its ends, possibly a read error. CDR3 sequence reads: CSSSDSSGRAPFDEQFF. DNA for the CDR3: TGTTCCAGCAGCGATTCTAGCGGGAGGGCCCCGTTCGATGAGCAGTTCTTC. The rearrangement uses TRBV7-9 and TRBJ2-1; 12 bases are a match to TRBD2. The CDR3 covers 17 residues. Germline V gene sequence: CDR1 SEHNR, CDR2 FQNEAQ (reference sequence).

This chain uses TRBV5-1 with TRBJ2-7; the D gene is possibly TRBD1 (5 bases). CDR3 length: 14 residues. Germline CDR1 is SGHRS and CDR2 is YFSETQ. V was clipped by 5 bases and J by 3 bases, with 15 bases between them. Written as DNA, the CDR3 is TGCGCCAGCAGTAGTGGTCGCAGGGTCTACGAGCAGTACTTC. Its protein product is CASSSGRRVYEQYF. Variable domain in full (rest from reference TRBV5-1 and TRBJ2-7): KAGVTQTPRYLIKTRGQQVTLSCSPISGHRSVSWYQQTPGQGLQFLFEYFSETQRNKGNFPGRFSGRQFSNSRSEMNVSTLELGDSALYLCASSSGRRVYEQYFGPGTRLTVT.

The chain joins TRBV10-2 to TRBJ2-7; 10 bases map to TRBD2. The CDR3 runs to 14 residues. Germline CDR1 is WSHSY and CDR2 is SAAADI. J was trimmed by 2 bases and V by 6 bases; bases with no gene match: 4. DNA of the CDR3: TGCGCCAGCAGCTGGACTAGCGGCGCCTACGAGCAGTACTTC. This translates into CASSWTSGAYEQYF.

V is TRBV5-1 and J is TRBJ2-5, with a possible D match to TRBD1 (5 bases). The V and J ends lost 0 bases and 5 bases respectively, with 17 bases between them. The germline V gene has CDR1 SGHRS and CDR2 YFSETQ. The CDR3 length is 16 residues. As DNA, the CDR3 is TGCGCCAGCAGCTTGGTCGGCCAGGGCCCCGCTGAGACCCAGTACTTC. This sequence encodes CASSLVGQGPAETQYF.

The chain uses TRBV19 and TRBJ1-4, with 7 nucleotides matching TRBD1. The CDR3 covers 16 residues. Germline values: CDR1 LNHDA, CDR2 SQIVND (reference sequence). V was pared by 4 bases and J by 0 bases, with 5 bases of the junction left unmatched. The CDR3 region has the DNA TGTGCCAGTAGTACGAGACAGGGCGCAACTAATGAAAAACTGTTTTTT. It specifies CASSTRQGATNEKLFF.

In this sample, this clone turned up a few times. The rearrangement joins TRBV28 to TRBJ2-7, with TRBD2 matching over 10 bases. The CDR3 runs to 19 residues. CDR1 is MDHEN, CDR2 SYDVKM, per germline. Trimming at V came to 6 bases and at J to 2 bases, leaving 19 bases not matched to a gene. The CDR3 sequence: CASRTFPGLARGKPYEQYF. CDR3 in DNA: TGTGCCAGCAGGACATTCCCGGGACTAGCGCGAGGGAAACCCTACGAGCAGTACTTC.

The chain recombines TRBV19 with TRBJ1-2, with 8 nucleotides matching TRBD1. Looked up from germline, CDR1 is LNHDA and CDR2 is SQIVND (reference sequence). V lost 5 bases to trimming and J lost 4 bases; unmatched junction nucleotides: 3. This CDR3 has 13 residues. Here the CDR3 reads CASSGQGVYGYTF. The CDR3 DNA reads TGTGCCAGTAGTGGACAGGGCGTCTATGGCTACACCTTC.